These 7 T cell receptor beta chains originate from one sample sequenced in a study of immune evolution from preneoplasia to lung adenocarcinoma. TCRdb's copy holds only in-frame clones and misses some; the assay was immunoSEQ multiplex PCR. The sample includes around 15,000 clones, about 88% of them seen just once. The specimen was FFPE invasive lung adenocarcinoma tissue. These receptors were obtained from a person aged 65 to 85 with invasive lung adenocarcinoma.

J is TRBJ2-5 and V is TRBV7-2; D gene uncertain. Germline V CDR1 and CDR2: SGHTA, FQGNSA. Trimming cost V 2 bases and J 3 bases, with 10 bases left between them. The CDR3 runs 14 residues. The CDR3 region has the DNA TGTGCCAGCAGCTTAAGGCAGGTCGAAGAGACCCAGTACTTC. Its protein is CASSLRQVEETQYF.

The chain couples TRBV5-4 to TRBJ2-7, with 8 bases aligning to TRBD1. The V and J ends lost 3 bases and 6 bases, in that order; junction bases with no gene match: 5. Germline CDR1 SGHNT, CDR2 YYREEE (reference sequence). There are 13 residues in the CDR3. The CDR3 loop is CASSSNRGSEQYF. CDR3 nucleotide sequence: TGTGCCAGCAGCTCTAACAGGGGGAGCGAGCAGTACTTC.

The rearrangement joins TRBV28 to TRBJ1-4; maybe TRBD1 (5 bases). V was pared by 3 bases and J by 6 bases, with 8 bases between. The CDR3 runs to 13 residues. Germline CDR1 is MDHEN and CDR2 is SYDVKM. CDR3 amino acids: CASSLQGDEKLFF. CDR3 nucleotides: TGTGCCAGCAGTTTGCAGGGCGATGAAAAACTGTTTTTT.

J is TRBJ2-4 and V is TRBV5-6; D unclear. The CDR3 contains 13 residues. Germline lookup yields CDR1 SGHDT and CDR2 YYEEEE. V was trimmed by 7 bases and J by 0 bases, leaving 8 bases between them. CDR3 DNA sequence: TGTGCCAGCGGCTACACAGCCAAAAACATTCAGTACTTC. Protein: CASGYTAKNIQYF.

The genes are TRBV27 and TRBJ1-2, with unresolved D. CDR3 size: 13 residues. In germline, CDR1 is MNHEY, CDR2 SMNVEV (reference sequence). V dropped 3 bases and J dropped 4 bases, with 9 bases sitting between them. CDR3 DNA: TGTGCCAGCAGTTTTGCCGGTCGCTATGGCTACACCTTC. Residues: CASSFAGRYGYTF.

The CDR3: CASSLSTGANEQYF. For the CDR3, the DNA is TGTGCCAGCAGCCTATCGACAGGGGCCAACGAGCAGTACTTC. The rearrangement uses TRBV7-9 and TRBJ2-7, with 8 bases fitting TRBD1. The CDR3 is 14 amino acids. V shed 5 bases, J shed 5 bases, and the junction held 8 bases outside the gene matches. Germline lookup yields CDR1 SEHNR and CDR2 FQNEAQ (reference sequence).

This chain uses TRBV18 with TRBJ1-1, with D unresolved. The germline V and J ends were trimmed by 2 bases and 0 bases, with 7 bases remaining between them. The germline CDR1 and CDR2 sequences are KGHSH and LQKENI. The CDR3 is 14 residues long. CDR3 in DNA: TGTGCCAGCTCACCAGTATCGGTGAACACTGAAGCTTTCTTT. It translates to CASSPVSVNTEAFF.